The entry that follows covers one T cell receptor beta chain sequence. Its antigen is as yet unknown. These data belong to a study of CD8 T cells in ankylosing spondylitis. General study results and limits: Reports of some motif variants in reactive arthritis synovial fluid and blood predate this one. A motif of 7 to 9 highly homologous TCR beta variants was seen as apparently characteristic of ankylosing spondylitis blood.

Using quantitative 5'-RACE with molecular barcodes, the authors made TCR beta libraries. TCRdb reanalysed the 5' RACE reads using MiXCR and keeps one entry per CDR3 protein. Here the sample spans around 130,000 distinct CDR3 sequences, around 9.7% being singletons. This receptor was identified in a male donor with ankylosing spondylitis or in good health (not recorded which). The sequenced sample was blood, either unsorted or a sorted T cell fraction (not recorded which).

DNA of the CDR3: TGTGCCAGCAGCTTTTTACAGGGGGCGACAAACATTCAGTACTTC. Its protein product is CASSFLQGATNIQYF. The V call is TRBV7-9, the J call TRBJ2-4; 9 bases line up with TRBD1. Per germline, CDR1 SEHNR and CDR2 FQNEAQ (reference sequence). CDR3 length: 15 amino acids. V lost 3 bases, J lost 6 bases, and 6 bases stayed unmatched.